Reported below is one T cell receptor (beta chain). The specificity of this receptor is unknown. Within one base of it there is no much larger clone, and no base qualities were kept. The sample originates from a study of T cell repertoires in cytomegalovirus infection (dated 2019 in TCRdb). About the full investigation: Donor HLA type was relevant to the analysis, as public TCR beta signatures indicated carriage of CMV infection together with the matching HLA type. What the authors observed across the whole study: The ex vivo response was dominated by HLA-C-restricted CMV-specific TCR beta clonotypes, which also provided the single most frequent clonotype in two of eight donors. In both this cohort and an independent roughly 400-donor cohort, the cumulative frequency of public TCR beta family members distinguished carriers of CMV infection plus the relevant HLA type.

The run used an Illumina HiSeq 1500. TCRdb reworked the public reads: Q25 trimming with fastp, MiXCR clone assembly, productive beta chains retained. Rows with one shared CDR3 protein collapse into an entry with the most common genes and DNA. For this sample there are around 740,000 distinct CDR3 sequences; roughly 35% appear just once. The leading ten clones occupy 2.5% to 3.5% of the sample. There are 15 amino acids in the CDR3, from cysteine to phenylalanine inclusive. Left in the record is the CDR3 DNA by itself, 45 bases read in frame from the first base. CDR1 MNHEY and CDR2 SVGAGI are derived from the germline V gene. V trim: 2 bases; J trim: 4 bases; unmatched bases: 4.

The sequence came from a human donor in good health (CMV status not recorded). Some clones in this sample may be carry-over from other donors' samples. The V and J genes are TRBV6-5 and TRBJ2-5, and TRBD2 aligns with 10 junction nucleotides. Sequenced input: PBMCs. The DNA sequence is as follows: TGTGCCAGCAGTTACGTTCCTAGCGGGGGAGAGACCCAGTACTTC. Translated, it gives CASSYVPSGGETQYF.